This T cell receptor (beta chain) was recorded in a study of blood T cell repertoires in COVID-19. As for the study in general: Acute and convalescent COVID-19 samples came from the United States, Italy and Spain.

Clones were read by immunoSEQ multiplex PCR, and TCRdb kept only the in-frame ones, dropping some. The sample lists about 69,000 clones, roughly 85% seen once, with around 3.2% in the top ten. This clone appeared a single time. Looked up from germline, CDR1 is SGHRS and CDR2 is YFSETQ. Trimming removed 0 bases at V and 3 bases at J, with 16 bases between. CDR3 length: 17 residues. The receptor comes from a man older than 75 with acute or convalescent COVID-19. Sequenced material: peripheral blood. The J gene is TRBJ1-5, the V gene TRBV5-1, with D uncertain. CDR3 DNA sequence: TGCGCCAGCAGCTTGGGAGGTGCGGGGTCGGCCAATCAGCCCCAGCATTTT. This translates into CASSLGGAGSANQPQHF. The complete variable domain, with remaining parts taken from reference TRBV5-1 and TRBJ1-5, reads KAGVTQTPRYLIKTRGQQVTLSCSPISGHRSVSWYQQTPGQGLQFLFEYFSETQRNKGNFPGRFSGRQFSNSRSEMNVSTLELGDSALYLCASSLGGAGSANQPQHFGDGTRLSIL.